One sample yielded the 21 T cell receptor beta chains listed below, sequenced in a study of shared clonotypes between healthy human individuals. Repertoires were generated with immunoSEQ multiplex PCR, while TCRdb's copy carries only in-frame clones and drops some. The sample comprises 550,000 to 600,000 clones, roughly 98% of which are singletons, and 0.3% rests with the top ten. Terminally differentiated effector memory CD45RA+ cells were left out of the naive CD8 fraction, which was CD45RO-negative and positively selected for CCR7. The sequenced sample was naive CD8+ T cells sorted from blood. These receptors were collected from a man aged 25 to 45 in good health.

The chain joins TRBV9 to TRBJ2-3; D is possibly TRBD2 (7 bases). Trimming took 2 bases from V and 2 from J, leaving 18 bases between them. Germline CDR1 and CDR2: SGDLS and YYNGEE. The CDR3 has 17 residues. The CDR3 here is CASSVRGRAVDTDTQYF. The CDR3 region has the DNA TGTGCCAGCAGCGTGAGGGGGAGGGCGGTGGACACAGATACGCAGTATTTT.

Here the CDR3 reads CASSKRAMRGSNQPQHF. The CDR3 nucleotides are TGTGCCAGCAGCAAACGGGCCATGAGGGGTAGCAATCAGCCCCAGCATTTT. The chain combines TRBV5-5 with TRBJ1-5; a possible D gene is TRBD1 (5 bases). With 4 bases removed from V and 0 bases from J, the gap between germline ends came to 17 bases. The V gene's germline CDR1 is SGHKS and CDR2 YYEKEE (reference sequence). The CDR3 extends over 17 amino acids.

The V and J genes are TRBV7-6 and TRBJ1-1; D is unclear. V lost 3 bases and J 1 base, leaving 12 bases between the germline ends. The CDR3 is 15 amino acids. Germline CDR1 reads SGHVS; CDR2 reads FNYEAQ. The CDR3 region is CASSLSEGWNTEAFF. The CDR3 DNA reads TGTGCCAGCAGCTTGTCCGAGGGATGGAACACTGAAGCTTTCTTT.

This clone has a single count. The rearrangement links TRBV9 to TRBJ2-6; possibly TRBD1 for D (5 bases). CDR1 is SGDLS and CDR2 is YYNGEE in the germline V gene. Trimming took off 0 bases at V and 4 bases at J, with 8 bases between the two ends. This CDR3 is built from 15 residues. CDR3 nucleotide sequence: TGTGCCAGCAGCGTAGCCCACAGGGGGGCCAACGTCCTGACTTTC. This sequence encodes CASSVAHRGANVLTF.

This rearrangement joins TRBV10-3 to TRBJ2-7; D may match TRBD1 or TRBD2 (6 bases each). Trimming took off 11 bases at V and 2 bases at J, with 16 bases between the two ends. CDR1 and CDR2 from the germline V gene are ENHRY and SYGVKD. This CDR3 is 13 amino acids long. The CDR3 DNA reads TGTGCCGTAAAAACAGGGAGGCCCTACGAGCAGTACTTC. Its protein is CAVKTGRPYEQYF.

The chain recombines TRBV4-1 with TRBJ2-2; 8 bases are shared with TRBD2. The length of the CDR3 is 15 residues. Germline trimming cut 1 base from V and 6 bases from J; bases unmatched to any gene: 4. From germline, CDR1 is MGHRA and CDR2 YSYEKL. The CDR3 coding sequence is TGCGCCAGCAGCCAAGGGACTAGCTATCCCGGGGAGCTGTTTTTT. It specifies CASSQGTSYPGELFF.

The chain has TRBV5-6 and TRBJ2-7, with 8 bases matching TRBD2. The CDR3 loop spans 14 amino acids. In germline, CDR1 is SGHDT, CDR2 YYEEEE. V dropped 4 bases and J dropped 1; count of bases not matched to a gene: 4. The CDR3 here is CASSPGLGSYEQYF. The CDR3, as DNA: TGTGCCAGCAGCCCGGGACTAGGGTCCTACGAGCAGTACTTC.

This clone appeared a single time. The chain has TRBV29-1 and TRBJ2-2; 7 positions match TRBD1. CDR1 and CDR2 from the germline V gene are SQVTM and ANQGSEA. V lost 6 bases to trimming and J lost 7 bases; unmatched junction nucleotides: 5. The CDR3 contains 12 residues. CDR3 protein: CSVNTGVGELFF. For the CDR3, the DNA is TGCAGCGTGAATACAGGGGTCGGGGAGCTGTTTTTT.

The CDR3 loop is CSVEDWSFASSYNEQFF. The CDR3 region has the DNA TGCAGCGTTGAAGATTGGTCATTTGCTAGCTCCTACAATGAGCAGTTCTTC. This chain joins TRBV29-1 and TRBJ2-1; D gene unclear. Trimming cost V 0 bases and J 0 bases, with 15 bases left between them. From germline, CDR1 is SQVTM and CDR2 ANQGSEA. This CDR3 has 17 residues.

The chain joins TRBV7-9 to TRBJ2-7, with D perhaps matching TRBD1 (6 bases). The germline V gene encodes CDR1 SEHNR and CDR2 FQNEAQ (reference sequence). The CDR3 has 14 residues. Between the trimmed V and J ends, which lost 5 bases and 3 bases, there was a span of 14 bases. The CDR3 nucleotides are TGTGCCAGCAGCGTACCGGGACAAAGCTACGAGCAGTACTTC. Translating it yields CASSVPGQSYEQYF.

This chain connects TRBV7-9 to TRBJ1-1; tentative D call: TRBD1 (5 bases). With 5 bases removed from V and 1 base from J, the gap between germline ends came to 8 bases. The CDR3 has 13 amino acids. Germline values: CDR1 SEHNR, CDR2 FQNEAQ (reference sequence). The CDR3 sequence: CASSLDRNTEAFF. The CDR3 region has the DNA TGTGCCAGCAGCCTAGACAGGAACACTGAAGCTTTCTTT.

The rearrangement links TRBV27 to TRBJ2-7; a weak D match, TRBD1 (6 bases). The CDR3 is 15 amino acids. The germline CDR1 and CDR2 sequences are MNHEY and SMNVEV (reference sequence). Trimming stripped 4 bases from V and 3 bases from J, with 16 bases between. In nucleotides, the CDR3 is TGTGCCAGCAGTTCCCCCCTACAGGGATACTACGAGCAGTACTTC. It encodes CASSSPLQGYYEQYF.

This CDR3 is CASSLGSSEAFF. The CDR3 DNA follows: TGTGCCAGCAGCTTAGGGAGCTCTGAAGCTTTCTTT. This chain joins TRBV7-9 and TRBJ1-1; no clear D. Trimming shortened V by 1 base and J by 6 bases, and 6 bases separated the two germline ends. This CDR3 is 12 amino acids long. CDR1 and CDR2 (germline): SEHNR, FQNEAQ (reference sequence). The whole variable domain, filled in from reference TRBV7-9 and TRBJ1-1, reads DTGVSQNPRHKITKRGQNVTFRCDPISEHNRLYWYRQTLGQGPEFLTYFQNEAQLEKSRLLSDRFSAERPKGSFSTLEIQRTEQGDSAMYLCASSLGSSEAFFGQGTRLTVV.

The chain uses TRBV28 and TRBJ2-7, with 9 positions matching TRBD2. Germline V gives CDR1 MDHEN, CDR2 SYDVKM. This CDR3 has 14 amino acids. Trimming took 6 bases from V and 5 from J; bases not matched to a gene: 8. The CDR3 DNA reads TGTGCCAGCAGACCGCCGGGACTAGCCCACGAGCAGTACTTC. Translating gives CASRPPGLAHEQYF.

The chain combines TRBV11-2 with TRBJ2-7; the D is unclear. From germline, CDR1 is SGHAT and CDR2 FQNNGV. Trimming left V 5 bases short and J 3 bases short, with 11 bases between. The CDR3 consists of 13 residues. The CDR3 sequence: CASSLYVNYEQYF. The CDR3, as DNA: TGTGCCAGCAGCCTTTACGTAAACTACGAGCAGTACTTC.

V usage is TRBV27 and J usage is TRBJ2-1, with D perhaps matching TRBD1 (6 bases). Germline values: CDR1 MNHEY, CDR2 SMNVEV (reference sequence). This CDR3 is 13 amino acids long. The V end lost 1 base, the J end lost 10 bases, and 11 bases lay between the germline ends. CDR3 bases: TGTGCCAGCAGTTTATGGGGCCAGGGGGAGCAGTTCTTC. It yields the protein CASSLWGQGEQFF.

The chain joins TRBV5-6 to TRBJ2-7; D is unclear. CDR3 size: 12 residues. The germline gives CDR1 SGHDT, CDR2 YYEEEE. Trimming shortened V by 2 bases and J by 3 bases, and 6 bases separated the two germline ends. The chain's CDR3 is CASSLSRYEQYF. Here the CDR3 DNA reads TGTGCCAGCAGCTTATCCCGCTACGAGCAGTACTTC.

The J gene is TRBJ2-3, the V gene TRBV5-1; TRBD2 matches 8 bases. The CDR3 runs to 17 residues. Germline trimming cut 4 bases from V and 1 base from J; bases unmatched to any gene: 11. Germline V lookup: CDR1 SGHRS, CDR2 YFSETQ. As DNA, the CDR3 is TGCGCCAGCAGCCTCTACACCGGACTAGCAGGCACAGATACGCAGTATTTT. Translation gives CASSLYTGLAGTDTQYF.

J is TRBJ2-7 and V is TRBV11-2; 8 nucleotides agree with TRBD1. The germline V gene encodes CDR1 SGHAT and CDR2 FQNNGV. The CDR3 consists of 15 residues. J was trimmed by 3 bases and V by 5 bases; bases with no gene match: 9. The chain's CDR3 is CASSPPDRGLYEQYF. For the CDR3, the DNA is TGTGCCAGCAGCCCTCCAGACAGGGGCCTCTACGAGCAGTACTTC.

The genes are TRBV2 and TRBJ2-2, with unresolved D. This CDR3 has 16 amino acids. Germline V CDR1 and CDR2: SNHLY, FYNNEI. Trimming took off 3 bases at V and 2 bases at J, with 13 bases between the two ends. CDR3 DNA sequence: TGTGCCAGCAGTGATTTCGGTCAGGTCAACACCGGGGAGCTGTTTTTT. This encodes CASSDFGQVNTGELFF.

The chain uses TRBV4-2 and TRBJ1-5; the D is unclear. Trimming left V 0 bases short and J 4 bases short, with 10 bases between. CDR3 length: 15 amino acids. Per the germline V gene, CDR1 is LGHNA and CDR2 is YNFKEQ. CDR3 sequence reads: CASSQDPLANQPQHF. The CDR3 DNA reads TGTGCCAGCAGCCAAGATCCCTTAGCAAATCAGCCCCAGCATTTT.